This T cell receptor (beta chain) was sequenced during a study of blood T cell repertoires in COVID-19. Study background: Sources were T cells, B-cell-depleted T cells, or PBMCs; the material itself was cDNA or gDNA.

CDR1 is SGHDN, CDR2 FVKESK, per germline. The V and J ends lost 0 bases and 5 bases respectively, with 13 bases between them. CDR3 length: 15 residues. Methods used by the authors: Reference gene primer amplification yielded estimated nucleated cell counts. Produced via immunoSEQ multiplex PCR; TCRdb's table is partial and in-frame only. The V and J calls and clone size come from that table; D and trimming were worked out from the DNA. The table includes some 240,000 clones, 89% detected once. V and J are TRBV14 and TRBJ2-5, with D possibly TRBD1 on 5 matching bases. The source is a man aged 55 to 70 who had recovered from COVID-19. What was sequenced was peripheral blood. CDR3 residues: CASSQDSGRRETQYF. In nucleotides, the CDR3 is TGTGCCAGCAGCCAAGATTCAGGGCGACGGGAGACCCAGTACTTC.